The 16 T cell receptor beta chains listed next were all sequenced from one sample in a study of T cell clones after liver transplantation. Only in-frame clones appear in the TCRdb table, and some are missing; sequencing was by immunoSEQ multiplex PCR. The sample holds about 51,000 clones, 86% seen once. This material consisted of CD8+ T cells from blood, taken 12 months after liver transplant. These receptors originate from a human patient who received a liver transplant. Some T cells may be provided by the graft donor.

The chain uses TRBV19 and TRBJ2-4; D unclear. Germline V gene sequence: CDR1 LNHDA, CDR2 SQIVND (reference sequence). The CDR3 is 15 residues long. V lost 5 bases and J 2 bases, leaving 13 bases between the germline ends. CDR3 sequence: CASSLAAAPKNIQYF. Here the CDR3 DNA reads TGTGCCAGTAGTTTGGCGGCGGCCCCCAAAAACATTCAGTACTTC.

The gene calls are TRBV5-4 and TRBJ2-5, with a tentative D call TRBD2 (5 bases). In germline, CDR1 is SGHNT, CDR2 YYREEE (reference sequence). The CDR3 length is 15 residues. Deletions cut 4 bases from V and 1 base from J, with 14 bases between. CDR3 DNA sequence: TGTGCCAGCAGCCCGGTTAGGGAGATCCAAGAGACCCAGTACTTC. Its translation is CASSPVREIQETQYF.

The genes are TRBV2 and TRBJ1-1, with D possibly TRBD1 on 5 matching bases. Germline-derived CDR1 and CDR2 are SNHLY and FYNNEI. The CDR3 loop spans 13 amino acids. V shed 6 bases and J shed 5 bases, with 13 bases lying between them. As DNA, the CDR3 is TGTGCCAGCAGAGAGGGACCGGGTACTGAAGCTTTCTTT. It translates to CASREGPGTEAFF.

V is TRBV5-1 and J is TRBJ2-1, with 13 bases identical to TRBD2. This CDR3 has 17 amino acids. The germline V gene encodes CDR1 SGHRS and CDR2 YFSETQ. V shed 5 bases and J 2 bases; nucleotides not matched to a gene: 7. The CDR3 protein is CASSPPGLAGPYNEQFF. DNA of the CDR3: TGCGCCAGCAGTCCGCCGGGACTAGCGGGACCCTACAATGAGCAGTTCTTC.

The gene calls are TRBV6-5 and TRBJ2-2, with unresolved D. CDR1 is MNHEY, CDR2 SVGAGI, per germline. This CDR3 comprises 14 residues. V shed 6 bases and J shed 4 bases, with 12 bases lying between them. For the CDR3, the DNA is TGTGCCAGCAGCCCCCCCTCGGGCACCGGGGAGCTGTTTTTT. It codes for CASSPPSGTGELFF.

V gene TRBV15 combines with J gene TRBJ2-3, with D unclear. CDR1 and CDR2 from the germline V gene are LNHNV and YYDKDF (reference sequence). This CDR3 has 13 residues. Trimming took off 10 bases at V and 3 bases at J, with 14 bases between the two ends. The CDR3, as DNA: TGTGCCATCCGGACCGGATGGACAGATACGCAGTATTTT. Its translation is CAIRTGWTDTQYF. The variable domain in full, completed from reference TRBV15 and TRBJ2-3, reads DAMVIQNPRYQVTQFGKPVTLSCSQTLNHNVMYWYQQKSSQAPKLLFHYYDKDFNNEADTPDNFQSRRPNTSFCFLDIRSPGLGDTAMYLCAIRTGWTDTQYFGPGTRLTVL.

This rearrangement joins TRBV5-1 to TRBJ1-1, with no clear D. CDR1 and CDR2 (germline): SGHRS, YFSETQ. CDR3 length: 13 residues. Trimming took off 1 base at V and 4 bases at J, with 8 bases between the two ends. CDR3 region: CASSLWVGTEAFF. The CDR3 coding sequence is TGCGCCAGCAGCTTGTGGGTTGGCACTGAAGCTTTCTTT.

The genes are TRBV4-1 and TRBJ2-7; TRBD1 or TRBD2 may be the D gene (5 bases each). This CDR3 is built from 14 residues. V was trimmed by 4 bases and J by 0 bases, leaving 10 bases between them. Germline loops: CDR1 MGHRA, CDR2 YSYEKL. The DNA for the CDR3 is TGCGCCAGCAGCCTGAGAGGGGACTCCTACGAGCAGTACTTC. This sequence encodes CASSLRGDSYEQYF.

The CDR3 sequence: CASSQVLGDRGMEGYGYTF. DNA of the CDR3: TGCGCCAGCAGCCAAGTTTTGGGGGACAGGGGTATGGAGGGCTATGGCTACACCTTC. The chain couples TRBV4-3 to TRBJ1-2, with 10 bases matching TRBD1. Germline CDR1 is LGHNA and CDR2 is YSLEER. Trimming cost V 1 base and J 4 bases; bases outside gene matches: 15. The CDR3 is 19 residues long.

This clone was observed a single time. The gene calls are TRBV4-3 and TRBJ1-1; D is perhaps TRBD1 (5 bases). The V and J ends lost 8 bases and 6 bases respectively, with 16 bases between them. The germline V gene encodes CDR1 LGHNA and CDR2 YSLEER. The CDR3 is made up of 13 amino acids. Here the CDR3 reads CASAPGEGAEAFF. The CDR3 DNA reads TGCGCCAGCGCGCCGGGGGAAGGCGCTGAAGCTTTCTTT.

There are many counts of this clone. This chain uses TRBV10-2 with TRBJ2-7; D is undetermined. Germline V CDR1 and CDR2: WSHSY, SAAADI. Trimming left V 2 bases short and J 3 bases short, with 8 bases between. This CDR3 has 13 residues. The CDR3 coding sequence is TGCGCCAGCAGTGAGGGGCCGCTCTACGAGCAGTACTTC. Translating it yields CASSEGPLYEQYF.

The chain carries TRBV28 and TRBJ2-7; D call uncertain. Germline-derived CDR1 and CDR2 are MDHEN and SYDVKM. Trimming removed 4 bases from V and 7 bases from J, with 11 bases in between. The CDR3 extends over 12 amino acids. The CDR3 DNA sequence: TGTGCCAGCAGTTCCCCTTCATGGGAGCAGTACTTC. Its protein product is CASSSPSWEQYF. Complete variable domain (other parts from reference TRBV28 and TRBJ2-7): DVKVTQSSRYLVKRTGEKVFLECVQDMDHENMFWYRQDPGLGLRLIYFSYDVKMKEKGDIPEGYSVSREKKERFSLILESASTNQTSMYLCASSSPSWEQYFGPGTRLTVT.

The CDR3 protein is CASSIGGRNYEQYF. In DNA, the CDR3 is TGTGCCAGTAGTATAGGCGGGAGGAACTACGAGCAGTACTTC. This chain joins TRBV19 and TRBJ2-7; 8 bases fit TRBD2. Germline CDR1 is LNHDA and CDR2 is SQIVND (reference sequence). This CDR3 is 14 amino acids long. With V trimmed by 1 base and J by 3 bases, 2 bases remained unmatched.

This chain connects TRBV7-8 to TRBJ2-3, with 9 bases lining up with TRBD2. The CDR3 has 16 residues. The junction had 9 bases not matched to a gene; V was cut back by 5 bases and J by 3 bases. CDR1 and CDR2 (germline): SGHVS, FQNEAQ. CDR3 in DNA: TGTGCCAGCAGCGTGGGACTAGCAGGAGGTACAGATACGCAGTATTTT. Translation: CASSVGLAGGTDTQYF. Supplemented by reference TRBV7-8 and TRBJ2-3, the full variable domain reads GAGVSQSPRYKVAKRGQDVALRCDPISGHVSLFWYQQALGQGPEFLTYFQNEAQLDKSGLPSDRFFAERPEGSVSTLKIQRTQQEDSAVYLCASSVGLAGGTDTQYFGPGTRLTVL.

The V call is TRBV4-1, the J call TRBJ1-1, with a possible D match to TRBD1 (5 bases). V dropped 6 bases and J dropped 8 bases, with 16 bases sitting between them. The CDR3 covers 13 residues. Germline V gene sequence: CDR1 MGHRA, CDR2 YSYEKL. CDR3 amino acids: CASSIVTGEEAFF. As DNA, the CDR3 is TGCGCCAGCAGTATCGTCACAGGTGAAGAAGCTTTCTTT.

The V and J genes are TRBV9 and TRBJ2-7; no clear D. The CDR3 consists of 13 residues. V was cut by 0 bases and J by 7 bases, with 11 bases left in between. CDR1 is SGDLS, CDR2 YYNGEE, per germline. CDR3 region: CASSVANAAEQYF. CDR3 nucleotide sequence: TGTGCCAGCAGCGTAGCTAATGCAGCTGAGCAGTACTTC.